The T cell receptor beta chain under discussion was sequenced for a study of cytomegalovirus exposure and HLA in healthy donors. Study-level background: The roughly 130 validation repertoires used the same platform as the 666 first-cohort repertoires, a later analysis reported.

General study findings and limits: Associated with cytomegalovirus, according to the listing, were around 170 TCR beta chains. The tendency of first-cohort TCR clusters to co-occur in the 120 validation repertoires was the finding of a later analysis. The majority of TCR sequences were rare, yet some public TCRs appeared in many donors.

About this clone: Its specificity is not known.

Sequencing was performed with immunoSEQ multiplex PCR; in TCRdb, only in-frame clones are kept and a portion is missing. Counted here are about 140,000 clones, 70% to 90% occurring once; the ten biggest clones make up around 8%. The receptor was isolated from a woman younger than 30 in good health and CMV-seropositive. Material: PBMCs.

The chain's CDR3 is CASSLQGSKNIQYF. The CDR3 DNA sequence: TGTGCCAGCAGTTTGCAGGGATCCAAAAACATTCAGTACTTC. The chain uses TRBV6-1 and TRBJ2-4, with D tentatively TRBD1 (5 bases). Germline loops: CDR1 MNHNS, CDR2 SASEGT. The CDR3 extends over 14 amino acids. V lost 5 bases and J lost 2, with 10 bases in between.